This is a list of T cell receptor beta chains from one sample in a study of PD-1 blockade in classical Hodgkin lymphoma. The table came from immunoSEQ multiplex PCR; TCRdb's copy has only in-frame clones and leaves some out. The sample consists of 47,000 or so clones, about nine tenths of them appearing once. The source material was peripheral blood mononuclear cells (PBMCs). All receptors come from a human donor with classical Hodgkin lymphoma. CDR3s include the opening cysteine and the closing phenylalanine or tryptophan. The D gene is left open where the match is weak. Clone size is not always given. Where it is, it says once, few, many or a class for expanded clones.

V gene	J gene	D gene	clone size	CDR3 length	CDR3 DNA	CDR3 protein
TRBV4-1	TRBJ1-1	NA	NA	15	TGCGCCAGCAGCCAGAGCAGGGTAGCGGACACTGAAGCTTTCTTT	CASSQSRVADTEAFF
TRBV7-6	TRBJ1-4	NA	once	14	TGTGCCAGCAGCCCTCTGGATTGGGGGGAAAAACTGTTTTTT	CASSPLDWGEKLFF
TRBV5-4	TRBJ2-2	TRBD2	NA	15	TGTGCCAGCAGCTTCCGTGCGACTAGCGGCGGGGAGCTGTTTTTT	CASSFRATSGGELFF
TRBV11-2	TRBJ2-2	NA	NA	15	TGTGCCAGCAGCTTAAATAGCGCGAACACCGGGGAGCTGTTTTTT	CASSLNSANTGELFF
TRBV18	TRBJ2-1	NA	NA	16	TGTGCCAGCTCACCACCGAGGGCAATTAGGGACAATGAGCAGTTCTTC	CASSPPRAIRDNEQFF
TRBV21-1	TRBJ2-1	NA	NA	14	TGTGCCAGCAGCAAGACTAGCGGGAGCAATGAGCAGTTCTTC	CASSKTSGSNEQFF
TRBV6-1	TRBJ1-5	NA	NA	15	TGTGCCAGCAGTGAACAGGAATATAGCAATCAGCCCCAGCATTTT	CASSEQEYSNQPQHF
TRBV5-4	TRBJ2-7	NA	NA	15	TGTGCCAGCAGCTTGGTAGCGGAGGAGCTCTACGAGCAGTACTTC	CASSLVAEELYEQYF
TRBV2	TRBJ1-4	TRBD1	NA	15	TGTGCCAGCAGGGGGCAAGGACAGGGAGGTGAAAAACTGTTTTTT	CASRGQGQGGEKLFF
TRBV9	TRBJ2-5	NA	NA	16	TGTGCCAGCAGCGGGGGCGCTTTCACGAGTCAAGAGACCCAGTACTTC	CASSGGAFTSQETQYF
TRBV7-9	TRBJ1-1	TRBD1	NA	13	TGTGCCAGCAGCCCGACAGGGTTGAATGAAGCTTTCTTT	CASSPTGLNEAFF
TRBV28	TRBJ2-2	NA	NA	14	TGTGCCAGCAGTTTAATGCCCCTCACCGGGGAGCTGTTTTTT	CASSLMPLTGELFF
TRBV13	TRBJ2-4	NA	NA	14	TGTGCCAGCAGCTCCCGGGCCCTTGGGAACATTCAGTACTTC	CASSSRALGNIQYF
TRBV9	TRBJ2-3	TRBD2	NA	18	TGTGCCAGCACCCCAACCCCCCTAGCGGGAGGGCGGTTAGATACGCAGTATTTT	CASTPTPLAGGRLDTQYF
TRBV18	TRBJ2-5	NA	NA	15	TGTGCCAGCTCACCAAGGGCAGGAAGGGAAGAGACCCAGTACTTC	CASSPRAGREETQYF
TRBV5-1	TRBJ1-2	TRBD1	NA	15	TGCGCCAGCAGCTTGGGAGGGACAGGGGACTATGGCTACACCTTC	CASSLGGTGDYGYTF
TRBV10-3	TRBJ1-1	NA	once	13	TGTGCCATCAGTGAAGTGGGACCCGGTTTGGCTTTCTTT	CAISEVGPGLAFF
TRBV6-1	TRBJ2-1	NA	NA	14	TGTGCCAGCAACCCCCAGGGGGGATACAATGAGCAGTTCTTC	CASNPQGGYNEQFF
TRBV7-2	TRBJ1-1	NA	NA	16	TGTGCCAGCAGCTTAGGGGGGAAGGGGGTGAACACTGAAGCTTTCTTT	CASSLGGKGVNTEAFF
TRBV29-1	TRBJ1-3	NA	NA	13	TGCAGCGTTGAGGCAGGGTCCGGAAACACCATATATTTT	CSVEAGSGNTIYF
TRBV10-1	TRBJ1-4	NA	NA	15	TGCGCCAGCAGTGAGGGCGGCAGAGTGGATGAAAAACTGTTTTTT	CASSEGGRVDEKLFF
TRBV5-8	TRBJ1-3	NA	NA	15	TGTGCCAGCAGCTTGGGCCGGGCCGCTGGAAACACCATATATTTT	CASSLGRAAGNTIYF
TRBV2	TRBJ1-1	NA	NA	13	TGTGCCAGCAGGTATGACAGGAACACTGAAGCTTTCTTT	CASRYDRNTEAFF